This section outlines one T cell receptor (beta chain) sequence together with its context. After isolation, RNA underwent reverse transcription to generate cDNA as the sequencing template. Repertoires were generated with immunoSEQ multiplex PCR, while TCRdb's copy carries only in-frame clones and drops some. The sample records roughly 150,000 clones, around 54% being singletons. This specimen comes from a study of CD8+ T cells in alopecia areata. Deletions cut 2 bases from V and 0 bases from J, with 10 bases between. The CDR3 is made up of 15 amino acids. Looked up from germline, CDR1 is SEHNR and CDR2 is FQNEAQ (reference sequence).

The material sequenced was CD4+ T cells sorted from blood. The receptor was isolated from a human donor in good health. The rearrangement joins TRBV7-9 to TRBJ1-2; D is undetermined. CDR3 sequence reads: CASSLMLGANYGYTF. For the CDR3, the DNA is TGTGCCAGCAGCTTAATGCTTGGCGCTAACTATGGCTACACCTTC.